Listed below are T cell receptor beta chains from one sample, sequenced in a study of T cells in localized non-small cell lung cancer. Only in-frame clones appear in the TCRdb table, and some are missing; sequencing was by immunoSEQ multiplex PCR. This table holds 25,000 to 30,000 clones, roughly 80% found once. The sequencing used peripheral blood mononuclear cells, collected before any cancer treatment. The receptors derive from a man aged 40-75 years with stage III lung adenocarcinoma. Each CDR3 is given with its conserved first and last residue. D genes are given only for firm matches. Expanded clones get a size class; other rows say once, few or many, or leave the size out.

-	-	TRBJ1-3	TRBV28	TGTGCCAGCAGTTCCCTCCAGGGGCCTGGAAACACCATATATTTT	CASSSLQGPGNTIYF
-	TRBD1	TRBJ1-1	TRBV28	TGTGCCAGTCAGGGGGACACTGAAGCTTTCTTT	CASQGDTEAFF
-	-	TRBJ2-1	TRBV29-1	TGCAGCGTTGATACTCCAGGCAATGAGCAGTTCTTC	CSVDTPGNEQFF
-	-	TRBJ1-3	TRBV5-1	TGCGCCAGCAGCTTGGCCGGGATCTCTGGAAACACCATATATTTT	CASSLAGISGNTIYF
-	TRBD2	TRBJ2-1	TRBV12-5	TGTGCTAGTGGCACCGGGACTAGCGGGATCGATGAGCAGTTCTTC	CASGTGTSGIDEQFF
once	-	TRBJ2-2	TRBV9	TGTGCCAGCAGTCCCGACTTAGCGGAGCTGTTTTTT	CASSPDLAELFF
once	-	TRBJ2-2	TRBV5-4	TGTGCCAGCAGCTTAGGGGGGAACACCGGGGAGCTGTTTTTT	CASSLGGNTGELFF
-	-	TRBJ2-3	TRBV15	TGTGCCACCAGCAGGAACGTGGATACGCAGTATTTT	CATSRNVDTQYF
-	-	TRBJ1-4	TRBV2	TGTGCCAGCAGCGCTGAGGGGACGACTAATGAAAAACTGTTTTTT	CASSAEGTTNEKLFF
-	-	TRBJ1-4	TRBV5-1	TGCGCCAGCAGCTTTGAGGGATACAATGAAAAACTGTTTTTT	CASSFEGYNEKLFF
-	-	TRBJ1-3	TRBV5-1	TGCGCCAGCAGCTTGGACCCGGGCTCTGGAAACACCATATATTTT	CASSLDPGSGNTIYF
-	-	TRBJ2-6	TRBV6-4	TGTGCCAGCAGTGCCCGGACAGCAGTCTCTGGGGCCAACGTCCTGACTTTC	CASSARTAVSGANVLTF
-	-	TRBJ1-2	TRBV10-3	TGTGCCACCGAATATACGACAGGTGACTATGGTGGCTACACCTTC	CATEYTTGDYGGYTF
-	-	TRBJ1-5	TRBV6-5	TGTGCCAGCAGGCCCGACAGGTGGAGCAATCAGCCCCAGCATTTT	CASRPDRWSNQPQHF
-	TRBD2	TRBJ2-2	TRBV6-5	TGTGCCAGCAGATCCGGACTAGCGGTTACCGGGGAGCTGTTTTTT	CASRSGLAVTGELFF
-	TRBD1	TRBJ1-1	TRBV5-1	TGCGCCAGCAGCAAAAGCAGGGGGTTCACTGAAGCTTTCTTT	CASSKSRGFTEAFF
-	-	TRBJ2-2	TRBV6-6	TGTGCCAGCACGACGGGGGCGGGGGAGCTGTTTTTT	CASTTGAGELFF
-	TRBD1	TRBJ2-2	TRBV7-6	TGTGCCAGCAGCCCCCGACAGGGACACACCGGGGAGCTGTTTTTT	CASSPRQGHTGELFF
-	TRBD1	TRBJ1-1	TRBV19	TGTGCCAGTAGTATAGATCGACGGGGGACAGGACTAGAGCCTGAAGCTTTCTTT	CASSIDRRGTGLEPEAFF
-	-	TRBJ2-1	TRBV28	TGTGCCAGCGACGACGGTACCCCGACCGATGAGCAGTTCTTC	CASDDGTPTDEQFF
-	-	TRBJ1-1	TRBV9	TGTGCCAGCAGCGTAGGGGCAGAACCGAGAGAGAACACTGAAGCTTTCTTT	CASSVGAEPRENTEAFF
-	-	TRBJ2-7	TRBV14	TGTGCCAGCAGCCAAGGTGGGGGAAGGGGGACCTACGAGCAGTACTTC	CASSQGGGRGTYEQYF
-	-	TRBJ2-1	TRBV4-1	TGCGCCAGCAGCCAAGTGAGGTTGATGGTTTACAATGAGCAGTTCTTC	CASSQVRLMVYNEQFF
-	TRBD1	TRBJ1-2	TRBV6-6	TGTGCCAGCAGCAGGGACAGAGATAACTATGGCTACACCTTC	CASSRDRDNYGYTF
few	-	TRBJ1-2	TRBV19	TGTGCCAGTAGTATGTACGGGGCGCGTATCCATGGCTACACCTTC	CASSMYGARIHGYTF
-	-	TRBJ2-2	TRBV15	TGTGCCACCAGCAGAGCACAGGGCCACACCGGGGAGCTGTTTTTT	CATSRAQGHTGELFF
-	-	TRBJ1-1	TRBV2	TGTGCCACCAAAACAGACGTGAACACTGAAGCTTTCTTT	CATKTDVNTEAFF
-	TRBD2	TRBJ2-2	TRBV10-2	TGCGCCAGCAGATCCGCGGGGGGTGCGAACACCGGGGAGCTGTTTTTT	CASRSAGGANTGELFF
few	-	TRBJ2-3	TRBV18	TGTGCCAGCTCACCAACTACAGATACGCAGTATTTT	CASSPTTDTQYF
-	-	TRBJ2-1	TRBV5-1	TGCGCCAGCAGCTTGTACAATGAGCAGTTCTTC	CASSLYNEQFF